Listed below are T cell receptor beta chains from one sample, sequenced in a study of blood T cells in healthy people across ages. TCRdb independently ran MiXCR on the 5' RACE reads; one entry per CDR3 protein. The table includes roughly 1.7 million distinct CDR3 sequences, 30% to 35% detected once. Sequences were obtained from blood. The receptors were sampled from a woman younger than 45 in good health. Each CDR3 is given with its conserved first and last residue. D genes are given only for firm matches. Only part of the rows carry a size: once, few, many, or a class if the clone is expanded.

clone_size j_call v_call d_call cdr3_nt cdr3_aa
many TRBJ2-5 TRBV7-9 . TGTGCCAGCAGCCAAATAAGAGAGACCCAGTACTTC CASSQIRETQYF
few TRBJ1-2 TRBV7-2 . TGTGCCAGCAGCTTAAGAGTGCCCCTCTATGGCTACACCTTC CASSLRVPLYGYTF
once TRBJ1-2 TRBV20-1 . TGCAGTGCTGCGAGGGGGGCGGATGGCTACACCTTC CSAARGADGYTF
. TRBJ1-1 TRBV12-3/TRBV12-4 TRBD1 TGTGCCAGCAGTTTGGCGGGTGAGGGGGCGGACACTGAAGCTTTCTTT CASSLAGEGADTEAFF
few TRBJ2-3 TRBV5-1 TRBD2 TGCGCCAGCAGCTCCGAAACCCGGGGGGGCACAGATACGCAGTATTTT CASSSETRGGTDTQYF
many TRBJ2-7 TRBV4-1 . TGCGCCAGCAGCCAAGAGGCCCCCTACGAGCAGTACTTC CASSQEAPYEQYF
many TRBJ2-1 TRBV29-1 TRBD2 TGCAGCGTTGGACTAGCTGAGGCAAGTGAGCAGTTCTTC CSVGLAEASEQFF
. TRBJ2-3 TRBV13 TRBD1 TGTGCCAGCAGCTTGACAGGGGGCATGGTAGCGGATGCAACAGATACGCAGTATTTT CASSLTGGMVADATDTQYF
. TRBJ1-1 TRBV20-1 . TGCAGTGCTAGAGATCCCGGCAGGGAGAACACTGAAGCTTTCTTT CSARDPGRENTEAFF
many TRBJ2-7 TRBV9 . TGTGCCAGCAGCCCTGGAAGGGGGGAGTCCTACGAGCAGTACTTC CASSPGRGESYEQYF
. TRBJ2-2 TRBV29-1 . TGCAGCGGAACAGTAAACACCGGGGAGCTGTTTTTT CSGTVNTGELFF
few TRBJ2-1 TRBV6-5 . TGTGCCAGCAGTTCTTATGTGGATAGCTCCTACAATGAGCAGTTCTTC CASSSYVDSSYNEQFF
few TRBJ1-5 TRBV10-3 . TGTGCCATCAGTGAAGATCCCGGGATAACCTTTTCCCATCCAGGCAATCAGCCCCAGCATTTT CAISEDPGITFSHPGNQPQHF
few TRBJ2-7 TRBV7-9 TRBD2 TGTGCTCTAGGGACTAGTTTCTGGCAGTACTTC CALGTSFWQYF
few TRBJ2-3 TRBV4-1 . TGCGCCAGCAGCCAATGGAGGGGCACAGATACGCAGTATTTT CASSQWRGTDTQYF
few TRBJ2-7 TRBV7-9 . TGTGCCAGCAGCGGCCCCGCGGGACATCTTTACGAGCAGTACTTC CASSGPAGHLYEQYF
once TRBJ1-1 TRBV28 TRBD1 TGTGCCAGCAGTTTCCCACGGGACAGGATGAACACTGAAGCTTTCTTT CASSFPRDRMNTEAFF
few TRBJ1-2 TRBV12-5 . TGTGCTAGCTACCAGGGCGATGATGGCTACACCTTC CASYQGDDGYTF
few TRBJ2-7 TRBV5-1 TRBD1 TGCGCCAGCAGCTTAAATTCGGGACAGCTTAACGAGCAGTACTTC CASSLNSGQLNEQYF
few TRBJ1-4 TRBV7-9 . TGTGCCAGCAGCTTAGGGGGAGAATTAAATGAAAAACTGTTTTTT CASSLGGELNEKLFF
. TRBJ2-2 TRBV6-1 . TGTGCCAGCAGCCGCCTTCTACGCCCCGGGACCGGGGAGCTGTTTTTT CASSRLLRPGTGELFF
. TRBJ2-7 TRBV11-2 . TGTGCCAGCAGCCGTCTTGGTTCAACCGAGCAGTACTTC CASSRLGSTEQYF
. TRBJ2-7 TRBV28 . TGTGCCAGCGGCACAGGAACCCGCGAGCAGTACTTC CASGTGTREQYF
. TRBJ2-1 TRBV3-1 TRBD2 TGTGCCAGCAGCCCGGCTAGCGGGAGTTCCAATGAGCAGTTCTTC CASSPASGSSNEQFF
. TRBJ2-6 TRBV7-3 . TGTGCCAGCAGCTCGGACAGTCAGGCCAACGTCCTGACTTTC CASSSDSQANVLTF
few TRBJ1-5 TRBV6-1 . TGTGCCAGCAGTGACCCCTCTATCGGAGGGCCCCAGCATTTT CASSDPSIGGPQHF
. TRBJ1-1 TRBV20-1 . TGCAGTGCCCTGGAGGTCACTGAAGCTTTCTTT CSALEVTEAFF
. TRBJ2-7 TRBV6-2/TRBV6-3 . TGTGCCAGCAGTTACACCGGGCCGGCGAGCGAGCAGTACTTC CASSYTGPASEQYF
. TRBJ2-1 TRBV27 . TGTGTCAGCAGTTTCGACGCCTACAATGAGCAGTTCTTC CVSSFDAYNEQFF
. TRBJ1-1 TRBV3-1 . TGTGCCAGCAGCCAAGACGGTCCCCAACGCCGAGGTGAAGCTTTCTTT CASSQDGPQRRGEAFF
. TRBJ1-2 TRBV30 . TGTGCCTGGAGTGTACAGACTTATGGCTACACCTTC CAWSVQTYGYTF
. TRBJ1-1 TRBV5-5 . TGTGCCAGCAGCTGGCAGGGAAGCGGCACTGAAGCTTTCTTT CASSWQGSGTEAFF
. TRBJ1-6 TRBV14 TRBD1 TGTGCCAGCAGCCAAGATCAGGGGGTCGTTTCACCCCTCCACTTT CASSQDQGVVSPLHF